This TCR beta chain was sequenced for a study of cytomegalovirus exposure and HLA in healthy donors. Study background: In an earlier analysis, almost 120 million unique TCR beta sequences were found from 200 million or so T cells.

Each of the donors was a healthy bone marrow donor. The PCR ran on 60 Vbeta and 13 Jbeta primers. In the original analysis: Among the unique TCR beta chains that a later analysis counted, 75 million to 85 million in all, about 11 million were shared. The repertoire was sequenced with immunoSEQ multiplex PCR; TCRdb's copy has only in-frame clones and lacks some. The V and J calls and clone size are taken from that table; D and trimming were inferred from the DNA. The listing records 130,000 or so clones. The CDR3 sequence is 15 residues long. Trimming at V came to 3 bases and at J to 5 bases, leaving 8 bases not matched to a gene. Germline V gene data show CDR1 as MDHEN and CDR2 as SYDVKM.

The sequence derives from a woman aged 55-70 years in good health and CMV-seronegative. Material for sequencing was PBMCs. The chain couples TRBV28 to TRBJ2-3; TRBD2 aligns across 7 bases. The CDR3 here is CASSLARELGDTQYF. CDR3 nucleotides: TGTGCCAGCAGTTTGGCGCGGGAGCTGGGAGATACGCAGTATTTT. Filled out from reference TRBV28 and TRBJ2-3, the complete variable domain reads DVKVTQSSRYLVKRTGEKVFLECVQDMDHENMFWYRQDPGLGLRLIYFSYDVKMKEKGDIPEGYSVSREKKERFSLILESASTNQTSMYLCASSLARELGDTQYFGPGTRLTVL.